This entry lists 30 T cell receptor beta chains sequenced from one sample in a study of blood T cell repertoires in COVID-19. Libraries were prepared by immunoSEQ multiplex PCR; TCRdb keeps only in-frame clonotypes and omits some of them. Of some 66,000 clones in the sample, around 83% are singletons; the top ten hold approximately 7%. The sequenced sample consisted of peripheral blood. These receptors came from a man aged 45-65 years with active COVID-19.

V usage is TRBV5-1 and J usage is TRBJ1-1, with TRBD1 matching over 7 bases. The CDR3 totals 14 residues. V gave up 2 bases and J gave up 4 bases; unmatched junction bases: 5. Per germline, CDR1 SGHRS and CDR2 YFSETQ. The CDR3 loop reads CASSFGTETTEAFF. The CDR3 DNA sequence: TGCGCCAGCAGCTTCGGGACAGAAACCACTGAAGCTTTCTTT. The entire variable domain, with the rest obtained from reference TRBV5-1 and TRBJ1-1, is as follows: KAGVTQTPRYLIKTRGQQVTLSCSPISGHRSVSWYQQTPGQGLQFLFEYFSETQRNKGNFPGRFSGRQFSNSRSEMNVSTLELGDSALYLCASSFGTETTEAFFGQGTRLTVV.

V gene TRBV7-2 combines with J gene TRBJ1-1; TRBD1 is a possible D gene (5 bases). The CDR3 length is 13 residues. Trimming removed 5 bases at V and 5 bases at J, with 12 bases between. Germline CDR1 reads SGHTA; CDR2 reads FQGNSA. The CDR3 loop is CASSPRRGTEAFF. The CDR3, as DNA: TGTGCCAGCAGCCCCCGCCGGGGGACTGAAGCTTTCTTT.

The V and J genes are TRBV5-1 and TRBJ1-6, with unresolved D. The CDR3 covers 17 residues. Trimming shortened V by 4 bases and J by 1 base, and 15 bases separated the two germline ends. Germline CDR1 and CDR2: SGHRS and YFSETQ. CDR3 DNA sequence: TGCGCCAGCAGCCGGGAACTCGCCGGGTCCTATAATTCACCCCTCCACTTT. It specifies CASSRELAGSYNSPLHF.

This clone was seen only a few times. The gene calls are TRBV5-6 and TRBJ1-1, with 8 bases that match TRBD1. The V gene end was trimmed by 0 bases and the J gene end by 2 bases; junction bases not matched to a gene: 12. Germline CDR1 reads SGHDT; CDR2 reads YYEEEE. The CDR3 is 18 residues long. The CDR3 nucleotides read TGTGCCAGCAGCTTGGTTAGGACAGGGATCAACATAAACACTGAAGCTTTCTTT. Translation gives CASSLVRTGININTEAFF.

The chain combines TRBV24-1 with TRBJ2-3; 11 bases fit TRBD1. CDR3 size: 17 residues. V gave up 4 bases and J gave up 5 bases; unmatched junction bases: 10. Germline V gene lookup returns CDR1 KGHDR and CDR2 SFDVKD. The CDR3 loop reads CATSEGQGGNWEDTQYF. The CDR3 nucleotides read TGTGCCACCAGTGAGGGACAGGGGGGTAATTGGGAAGATACGCAGTATTTT.

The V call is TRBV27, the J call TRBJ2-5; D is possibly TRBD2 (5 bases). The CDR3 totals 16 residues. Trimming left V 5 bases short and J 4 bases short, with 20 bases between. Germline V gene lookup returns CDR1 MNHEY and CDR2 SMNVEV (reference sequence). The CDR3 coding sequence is TGTGCCAGCAGTGATACTCTGCGTCGAGGAGGAGAGACCCAGTACTTC. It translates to CASSDTLRRGGETQYF.

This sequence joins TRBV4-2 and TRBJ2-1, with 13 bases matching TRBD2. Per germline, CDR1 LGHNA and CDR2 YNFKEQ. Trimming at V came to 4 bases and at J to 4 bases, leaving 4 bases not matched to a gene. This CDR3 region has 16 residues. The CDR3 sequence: CASSLGTSGAYNEQFF. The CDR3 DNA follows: TGTGCCAGCAGCCTGGGGACTAGCGGGGCTTACAATGAGCAGTTCTTC.

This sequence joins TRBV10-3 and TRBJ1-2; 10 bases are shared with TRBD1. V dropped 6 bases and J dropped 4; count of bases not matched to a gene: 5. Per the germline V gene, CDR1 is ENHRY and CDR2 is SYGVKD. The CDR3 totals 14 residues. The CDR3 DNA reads TGTGCCATCAGATCAGGACAGGGGGGCTATGGCTACACCTTC. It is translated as CAIRSGQGGYGYTF.

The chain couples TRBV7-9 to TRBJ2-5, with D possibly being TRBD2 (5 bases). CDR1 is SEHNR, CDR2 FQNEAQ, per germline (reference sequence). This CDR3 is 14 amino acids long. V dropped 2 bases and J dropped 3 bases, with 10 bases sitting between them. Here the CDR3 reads CASSLLAPEETQYF. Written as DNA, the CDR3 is TGTGCCAGCAGCTTATTAGCGCCCGAAGAGACCCAGTACTTC.

The CDR3, as DNA: TGTGCCAGCAGTCCACGGACAGGACGCACAGATACGCAGTATTTT. As protein: CASSPRTGRTDTQYF. J is TRBJ2-3 and V is TRBV6-6; 7 bases align to TRBD1. The germline V gene encodes CDR1 MNHNY and CDR2 SVGAGI (reference sequence). This CDR3 has 15 residues. With 5 bases clipped from V and 1 base from J, the junction kept 6 bases outside the gene matches.

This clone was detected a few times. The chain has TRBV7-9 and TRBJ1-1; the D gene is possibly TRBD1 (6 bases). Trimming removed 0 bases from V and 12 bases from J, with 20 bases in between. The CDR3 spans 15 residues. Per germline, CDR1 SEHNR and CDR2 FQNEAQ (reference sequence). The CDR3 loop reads CASSLARGTAERTFF. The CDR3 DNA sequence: TGTGCCAGCAGCTTAGCGAGGGGGACGGCCGAAAGAACTTTCTTT.

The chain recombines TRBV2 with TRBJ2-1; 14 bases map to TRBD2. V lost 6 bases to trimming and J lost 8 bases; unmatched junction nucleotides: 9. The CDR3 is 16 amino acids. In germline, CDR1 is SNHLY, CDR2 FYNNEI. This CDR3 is CASSLTSGGASHEQFF. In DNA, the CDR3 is TGTGCCAGCAGCCTGACTAGCGGGGGGGCTTCCCATGAGCAGTTCTTC.

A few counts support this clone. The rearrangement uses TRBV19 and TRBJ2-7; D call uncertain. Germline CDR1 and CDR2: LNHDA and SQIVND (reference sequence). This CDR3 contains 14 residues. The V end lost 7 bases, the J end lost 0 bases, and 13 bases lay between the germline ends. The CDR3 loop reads CASTLSPSSYEQYF. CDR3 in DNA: TGTGCCAGTACCCTTAGTCCCTCCTCCTACGAGCAGTACTTC.

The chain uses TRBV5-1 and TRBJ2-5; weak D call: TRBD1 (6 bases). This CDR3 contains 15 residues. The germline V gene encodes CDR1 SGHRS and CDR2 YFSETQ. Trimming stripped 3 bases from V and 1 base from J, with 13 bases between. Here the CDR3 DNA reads TGCGCCAGCAGCTCACCCAGACAGGCCCAAGAGACCCAGTACTTC. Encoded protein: CASSSPRQAQETQYF.

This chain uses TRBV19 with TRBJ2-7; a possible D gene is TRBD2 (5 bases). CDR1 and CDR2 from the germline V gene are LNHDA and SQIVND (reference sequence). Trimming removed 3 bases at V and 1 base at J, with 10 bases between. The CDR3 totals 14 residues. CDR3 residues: CASSIGILSYEQYF. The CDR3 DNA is TGTGCCAGTAGTATCGGGATTTTATCCTACGAGCAGTACTTC.

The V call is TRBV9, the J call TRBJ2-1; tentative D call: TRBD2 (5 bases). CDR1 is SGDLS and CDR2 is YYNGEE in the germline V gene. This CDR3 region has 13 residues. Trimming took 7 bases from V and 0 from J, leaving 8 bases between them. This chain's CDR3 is CASSAGSYNEQFF. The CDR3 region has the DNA TGTGCCAGCTCGGCGGGCTCCTACAATGAGCAGTTCTTC.

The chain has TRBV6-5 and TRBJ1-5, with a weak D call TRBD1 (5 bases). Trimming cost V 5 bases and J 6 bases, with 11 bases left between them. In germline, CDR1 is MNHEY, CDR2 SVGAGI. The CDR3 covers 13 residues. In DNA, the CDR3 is TGTGCCAGCAGTAGTTTCCAGGGTCAGCCCCAGCATTTT. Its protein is CASSSFQGQPQHF.

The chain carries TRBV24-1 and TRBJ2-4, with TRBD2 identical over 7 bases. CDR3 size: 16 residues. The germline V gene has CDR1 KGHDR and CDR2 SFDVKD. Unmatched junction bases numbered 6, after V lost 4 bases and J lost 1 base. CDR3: CATSEGLEGAKNIQYF. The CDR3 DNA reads TGTGCCACCAGTGAAGGACTAGAGGGGGCCAAAAACATTCAGTACTTC.

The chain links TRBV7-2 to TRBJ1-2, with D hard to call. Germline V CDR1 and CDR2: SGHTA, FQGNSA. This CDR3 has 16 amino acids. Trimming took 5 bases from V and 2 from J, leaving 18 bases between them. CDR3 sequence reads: CASSLGRSRHNYGYTF. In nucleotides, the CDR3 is TGTGCCAGCAGCCTAGGAAGAAGCAGGCACAACTATGGCTACACCTTC.

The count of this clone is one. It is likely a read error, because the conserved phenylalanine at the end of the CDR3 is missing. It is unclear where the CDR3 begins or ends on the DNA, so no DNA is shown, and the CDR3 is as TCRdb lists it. CDR3 region: CASSLLRV. The chain uses TRBV11-2 and TRBJ1-6. The CDR3 is 8 residues long, counting both termini. Germline CDR1 reads SGHAT; CDR2 reads FQNNGV.

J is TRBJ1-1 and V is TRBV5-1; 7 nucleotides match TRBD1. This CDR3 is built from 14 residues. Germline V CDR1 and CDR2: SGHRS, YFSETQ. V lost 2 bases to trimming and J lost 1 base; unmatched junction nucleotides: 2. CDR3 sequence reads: CASSLRTGNTEAFF. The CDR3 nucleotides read TGCGCCAGCAGCTTAAGGACAGGGAACACTGAAGCTTTCTTT. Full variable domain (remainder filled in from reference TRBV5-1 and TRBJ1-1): KAGVTQTPRYLIKTRGQQVTLSCSPISGHRSVSWYQQTPGQGLQFLFEYFSETQRNKGNFPGRFSGRQFSNSRSEMNVSTLELGDSALYLCASSLRTGNTEAFFGQGTRLTVV.

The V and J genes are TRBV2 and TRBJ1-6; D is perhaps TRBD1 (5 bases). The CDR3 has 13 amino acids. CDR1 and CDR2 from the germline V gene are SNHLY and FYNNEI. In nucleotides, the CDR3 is TGTGCGGGGACCGTCGGCGGGATTTCACCCCTCCACTTT. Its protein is CAGTVGGISPLHF.

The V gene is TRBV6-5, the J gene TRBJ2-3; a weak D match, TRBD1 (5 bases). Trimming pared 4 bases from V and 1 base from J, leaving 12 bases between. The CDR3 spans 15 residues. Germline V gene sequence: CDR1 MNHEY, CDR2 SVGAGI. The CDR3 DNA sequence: TGTGCCAGCAGTTTAGACAGTCTTGGCACAGATACGCAGTATTTT. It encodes CASSLDSLGTDTQYF.

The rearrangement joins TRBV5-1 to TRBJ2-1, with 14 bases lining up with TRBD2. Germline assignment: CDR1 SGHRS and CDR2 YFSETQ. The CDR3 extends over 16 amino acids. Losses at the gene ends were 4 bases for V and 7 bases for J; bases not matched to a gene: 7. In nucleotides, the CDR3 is TGCGCCAGCAGCCTGGGACTAGCGGGAGTTCGGAATGAGCAGTTCTTC. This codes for CASSLGLAGVRNEQFF.

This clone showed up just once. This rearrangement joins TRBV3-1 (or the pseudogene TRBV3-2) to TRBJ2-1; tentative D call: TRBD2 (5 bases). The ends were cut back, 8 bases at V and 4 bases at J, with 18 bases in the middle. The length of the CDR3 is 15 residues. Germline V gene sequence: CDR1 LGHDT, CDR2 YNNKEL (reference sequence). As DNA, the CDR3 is TGTGCCAGCGCAGGCGGGCTGAACATTTACAATGAGCAGTTCTTC. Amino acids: CASAGGLNIYNEQFF.

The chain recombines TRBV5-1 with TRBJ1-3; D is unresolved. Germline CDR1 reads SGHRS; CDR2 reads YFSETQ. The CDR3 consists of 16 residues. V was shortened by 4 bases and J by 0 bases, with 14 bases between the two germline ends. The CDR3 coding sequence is TGCGCCAGCAGCATACTAGGGCCTGACTCTGGAAACACCATATATTTT. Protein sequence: CASSILGPDSGNTIYF. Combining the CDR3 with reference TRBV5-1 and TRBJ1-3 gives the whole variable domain KAGVTQTPRYLIKTRGQQVTLSCSPISGHRSVSWYQQTPGQGLQFLFEYFSETQRNKGNFPGRFSGRQFSNSRSEMNVSTLELGDSALYLCASSILGPDSGNTIYFGEGSWLTVV.

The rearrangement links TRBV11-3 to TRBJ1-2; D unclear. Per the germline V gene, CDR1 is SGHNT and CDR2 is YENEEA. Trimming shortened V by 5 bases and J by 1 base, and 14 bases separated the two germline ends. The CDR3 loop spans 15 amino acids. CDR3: CASSARQRDNYGYTF. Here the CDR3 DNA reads TGTGCCAGCAGCGCTCGCCAGAGGGATAACTATGGCTACACCTTC.

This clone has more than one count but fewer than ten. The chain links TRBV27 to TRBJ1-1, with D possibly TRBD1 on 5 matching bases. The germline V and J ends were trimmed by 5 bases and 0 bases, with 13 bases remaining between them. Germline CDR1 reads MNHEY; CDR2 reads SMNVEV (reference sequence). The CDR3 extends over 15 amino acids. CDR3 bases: TGTGCCAGCAGTCCCCAGGGTAATCTGAACACTGAAGCTTTCTTT. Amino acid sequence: CASSPQGNLNTEAFF.

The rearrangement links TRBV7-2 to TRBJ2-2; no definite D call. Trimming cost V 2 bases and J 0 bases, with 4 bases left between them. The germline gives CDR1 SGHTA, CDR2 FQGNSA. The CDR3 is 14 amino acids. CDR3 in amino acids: CASSLYTNTGELFF. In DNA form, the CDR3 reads TGTGCCAGCAGCTTATATACGAACACCGGGGAGCTGTTTTTT.

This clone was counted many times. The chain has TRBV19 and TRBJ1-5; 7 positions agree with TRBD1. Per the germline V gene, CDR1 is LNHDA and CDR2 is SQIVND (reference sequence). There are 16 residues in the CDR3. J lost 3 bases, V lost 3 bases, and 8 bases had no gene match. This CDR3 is CASSITGQRSNQPQHF. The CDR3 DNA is TGTGCCAGTAGTATTACGGGACAGCGATCCAATCAGCCCCAGCATTTT.